The sequence of this TCR beta chain was determined in a study of blood T cell repertoires in COVID-19. Study summary: Samples representing acute and convalescent COVID-19 were sourced from the United States, Italy and Spain.

Clones were sequenced by immunoSEQ multiplex PCR, and TCRdb holds only the in-frame ones, with some missing. Here the sample spans 250,000 to 350,000 clones, 86% being singletons. Trimming took 5 bases from V and 1 from J; bases not matched to a gene: 16. This CDR3 spans 18 amino acids. Germline CDR1 reads MNHNY; CDR2 reads SVGAGI (reference sequence). Residents of about two dozen US areas, aged about 18 to 89 years, made up the participants. The gene calls are TRBV6-6 and TRBJ1-1; TRBD1 aligns across 7 bases. The sequence came from a woman younger than 35 who had recovered from COVID-19. Sequenced sample: PBMCs or T cells enriched from blood (not recorded which). CDR3 residues: CASSRNRGWGTSNTEAFF. The DNA for the CDR3 is TGTGCCAGCAGTCGAAACAGGGGATGGGGTACCTCGAACACTGAAGCTTTCTTT.